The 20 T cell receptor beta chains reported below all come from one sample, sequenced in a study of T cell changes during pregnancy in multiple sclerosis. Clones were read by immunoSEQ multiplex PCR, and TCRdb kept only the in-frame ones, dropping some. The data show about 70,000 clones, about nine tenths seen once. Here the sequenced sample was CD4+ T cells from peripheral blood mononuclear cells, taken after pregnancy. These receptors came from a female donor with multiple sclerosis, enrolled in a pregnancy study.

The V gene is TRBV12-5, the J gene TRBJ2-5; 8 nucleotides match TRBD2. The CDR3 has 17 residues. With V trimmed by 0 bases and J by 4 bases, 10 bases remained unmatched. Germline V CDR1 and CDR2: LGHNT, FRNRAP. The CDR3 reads CASGLVLDGRALETQYF. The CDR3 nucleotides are TGTGCTAGTGGTTTGGTACTGGACGGGAGGGCCTTAGAGACCCAGTACTTC.

CDR3: CASTRANYGYTF. The CDR3 bases are TGTGCCAGCACCCGGGCTAACTATGGCTACACCTTC. The rearrangement uses TRBV6-1 and TRBJ1-2; D unclear. V lost 7 bases to trimming and J lost 0 bases, with 6 bases between them. Germline V gene lookup returns CDR1 MNHNS and CDR2 SASEGT. The CDR3 is 12 residues long.

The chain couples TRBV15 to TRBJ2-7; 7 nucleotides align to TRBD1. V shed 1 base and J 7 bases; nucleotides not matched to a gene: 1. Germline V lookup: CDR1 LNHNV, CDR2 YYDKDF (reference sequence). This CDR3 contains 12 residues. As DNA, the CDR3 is TGTGCCACCAGCAGAGGACAGGGAGAGCAGTACTTC. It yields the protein CATSRGQGEQYF.

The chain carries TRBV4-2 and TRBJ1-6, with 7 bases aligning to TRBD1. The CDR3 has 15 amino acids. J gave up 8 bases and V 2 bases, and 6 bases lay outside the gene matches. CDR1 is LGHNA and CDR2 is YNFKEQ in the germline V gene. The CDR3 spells CASSQRTGQDSPLHF. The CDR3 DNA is TGTGCCAGCAGCCAAAGGACAGGTCAGGATTCACCCCTCCACTTT.

This CDR3 reads CASSPQSGKAGEQYF. In DNA, the CDR3 is TGTGCCAGCAGCCCCCAAAGCGGCAAGGCGGGAGAGCAGTACTTC. The rearrangement joins TRBV7-3 to TRBJ2-7, with TRBD2 as a possible D gene (6 bases). Germline V gene data show CDR1 as SGHTA and CDR2 as FQGTGA. There are 15 residues in the CDR3. V gave up 5 bases and J gave up 7 bases, with 21 bases separating them.

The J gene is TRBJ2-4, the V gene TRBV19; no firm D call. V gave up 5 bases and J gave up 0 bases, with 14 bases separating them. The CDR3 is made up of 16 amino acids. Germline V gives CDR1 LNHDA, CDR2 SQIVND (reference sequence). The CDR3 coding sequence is TGTGCCAGTAGTCCCGAAGACAATCTAGCCAAAAACATTCAGTACTTC. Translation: CASSPEDNLAKNIQYF. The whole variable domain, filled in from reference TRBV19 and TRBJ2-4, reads DGGITQSPKYLFRKEGQNVTLSCEQNLNHDAMYWYRQDPGQGLRLIYYSQIVNDFQKGDIAEGYSVSREKKESFPLTVTSAQKNPTAFYLCASSPEDNLAKNIQYFGAGTRLSVL.

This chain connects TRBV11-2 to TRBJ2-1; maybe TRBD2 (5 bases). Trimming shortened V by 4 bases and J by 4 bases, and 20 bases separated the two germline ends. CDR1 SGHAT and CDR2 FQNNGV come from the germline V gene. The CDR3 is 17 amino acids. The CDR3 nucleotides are TGTGCCAGCAGCTCCCCCATCGGTCGGGAAGCGTACAATGAGCAGTTCTTC. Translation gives CASSSPIGREAYNEQFF.

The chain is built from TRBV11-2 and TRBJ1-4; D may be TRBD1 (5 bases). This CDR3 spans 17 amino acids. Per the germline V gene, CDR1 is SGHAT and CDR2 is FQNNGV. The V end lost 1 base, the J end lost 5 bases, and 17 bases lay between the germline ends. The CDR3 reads CASSLGWTSQKNEKLFF. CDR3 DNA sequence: TGTGCCAGCAGCTTAGGGTGGACAAGCCAGAAAAATGAAAAACTGTTTTTT.

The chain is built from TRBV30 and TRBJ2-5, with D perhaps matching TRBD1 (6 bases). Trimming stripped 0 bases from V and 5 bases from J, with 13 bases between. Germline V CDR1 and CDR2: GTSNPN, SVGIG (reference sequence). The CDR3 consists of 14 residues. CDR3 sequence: CAWSVPGAFETQYF. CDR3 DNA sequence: TGTGCCTGGAGTGTTCCAGGGGCTTTCGAGACCCAGTACTTC.

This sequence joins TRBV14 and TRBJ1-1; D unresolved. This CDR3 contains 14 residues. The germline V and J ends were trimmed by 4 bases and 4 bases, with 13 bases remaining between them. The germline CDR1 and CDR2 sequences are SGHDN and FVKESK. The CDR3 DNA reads TGTGCCAGCAGCCGCCTCGGTGTAGCCACTGAAGCTTTCTTT. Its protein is CASSRLGVATEAFF.

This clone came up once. CDR3 residues: CASSSPHRGIYGYTF. In DNA, the CDR3 is TGTGCCAGCAGTTCCCCCCACAGGGGGATCTATGGCTACACCTTC. The rearrangement joins TRBV27 to TRBJ1-2; TRBD1 matches 8 bases. Losses at the gene ends were 4 bases for V and 4 bases for J; bases not matched to a gene: 8. Germline V gene lookup returns CDR1 MNHEY and CDR2 SMNVEV (reference sequence). The CDR3 length is 15 residues.

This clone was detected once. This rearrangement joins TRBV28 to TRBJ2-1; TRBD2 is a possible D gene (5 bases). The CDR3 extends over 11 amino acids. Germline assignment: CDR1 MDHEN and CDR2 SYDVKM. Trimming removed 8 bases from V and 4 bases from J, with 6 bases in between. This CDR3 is CASRGYNEQFF. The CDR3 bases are TGTGCCAGCCGCGGGTACAATGAGCAGTTCTTC.

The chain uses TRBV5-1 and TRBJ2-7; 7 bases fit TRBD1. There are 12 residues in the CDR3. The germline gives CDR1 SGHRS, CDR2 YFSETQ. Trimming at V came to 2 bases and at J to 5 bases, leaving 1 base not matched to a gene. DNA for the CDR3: TGCGCCAGCAGCTTAGGGGGCCACGAGCAGTACTTC. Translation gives CASSLGGHEQYF.

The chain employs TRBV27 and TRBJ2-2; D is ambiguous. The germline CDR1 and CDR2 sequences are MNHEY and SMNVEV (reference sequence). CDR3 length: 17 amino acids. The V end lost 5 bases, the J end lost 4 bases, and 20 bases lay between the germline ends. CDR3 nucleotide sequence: TGTGCCAGCAGTACTGTCCCCGGTTTCGCCTCCACCGGGGAGCTGTTTTTT. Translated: CASSTVPGFASTGELFF.

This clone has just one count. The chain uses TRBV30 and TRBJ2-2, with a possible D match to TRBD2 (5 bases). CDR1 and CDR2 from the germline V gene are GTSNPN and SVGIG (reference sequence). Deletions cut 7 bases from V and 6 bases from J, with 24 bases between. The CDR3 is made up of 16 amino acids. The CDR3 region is CASQKGGIGRAGELFF. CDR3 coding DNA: TGTGCCTCCCAAAAAGGCGGCATAGGGCGGGCCGGGGAGCTGTTTTTT.

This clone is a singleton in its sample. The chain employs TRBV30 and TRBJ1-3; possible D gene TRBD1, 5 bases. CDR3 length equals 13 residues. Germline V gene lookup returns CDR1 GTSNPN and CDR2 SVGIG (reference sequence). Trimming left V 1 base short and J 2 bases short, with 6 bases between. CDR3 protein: CAWSAGTGNTIYF. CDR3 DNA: TGTGCCTGGAGTGCAGGGACTGGAAACACCATATATTTT. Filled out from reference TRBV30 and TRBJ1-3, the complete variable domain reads SQTIHQWPATLVQPVGSPLSLECTVEGTSNPNLYWYRQAAGRGLQLLFYSVGIGQISSEVPQNLSASRPQDRQFILSSKKLLLSDSGFYLCAWSAGTGNTIYFGEGSWLTVV.

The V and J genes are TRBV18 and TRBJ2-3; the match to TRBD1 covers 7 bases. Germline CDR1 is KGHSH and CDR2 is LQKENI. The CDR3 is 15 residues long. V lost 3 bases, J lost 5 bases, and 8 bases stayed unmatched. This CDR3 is CASSPPTGAVDTQYF. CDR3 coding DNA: TGTGCCAGCTCACCTCCTACAGGGGCGGTAGATACGCAGTATTTT.

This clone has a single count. The CDR3 nucleotides read TGCGCCAGCAGCCCAAAAGCGGTGTCGAGCCCCTACAATGAGCAGTTCTTC. This sequence encodes CASSPKAVSSPYNEQFF. The genes are TRBV5-1 and TRBJ2-1; a possible D gene is TRBD2 (5 bases). The CDR3 is made up of 17 amino acids. The germline CDR1 and CDR2 sequences are SGHRS and YFSETQ. Trimming pared 4 bases from V and 2 bases from J, leaving 19 bases between.

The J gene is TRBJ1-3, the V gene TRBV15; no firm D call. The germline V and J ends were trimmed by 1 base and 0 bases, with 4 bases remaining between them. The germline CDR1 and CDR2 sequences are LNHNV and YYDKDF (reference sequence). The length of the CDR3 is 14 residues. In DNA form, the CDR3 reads TGTGCCACCAGCAGAGGAGGCTCTGGAAACACCATATATTTT. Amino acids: CATSRGGSGNTIYF. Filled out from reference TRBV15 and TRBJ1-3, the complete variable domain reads DAMVIQNPRYQVTQFGKPVTLSCSQTLNHNVMYWYQQKSSQAPKLLFHYYDKDFNNEADTPDNFQSRRPNTSFCFLDIRSPGLGDTAMYLCATSRGGSGNTIYFGEGSWLTVV.

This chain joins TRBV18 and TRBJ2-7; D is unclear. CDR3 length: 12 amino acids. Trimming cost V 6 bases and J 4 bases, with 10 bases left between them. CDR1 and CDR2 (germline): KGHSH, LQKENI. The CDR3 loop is CASSLNLYEQYF. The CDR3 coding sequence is TGTGCCAGCTCTCTAAATCTATACGAGCAGTACTTC.